This T cell receptor beta chain emerged from a study of T cells in pancreatic ductal adenocarcinoma. Points from the study as a whole: Results skew toward the minority of patients with early-stage disease. Tumor and blood clonality did not differ significantly, about 0.11 versus 0.072.

V lost 6 bases to trimming and J lost 6 bases; unmatched junction nucleotides: 8. The germline V gene has CDR1 SEHNR and CDR2 FQNEAQ (reference sequence). This CDR3 contains 14 residues. No neoadjuvant therapy was given to the selected pancreatic ductal adenocarcinoma patients before their surgery. Generated by immunoSEQ multiplex PCR, the TCRdb table keeps only in-frame clones and is missing some. The profile shows about 5,400 clones, around three quarters of them singletons. This clone was detected only a few times. The antigen remains unidentified. The source is a human donor with pancreatic ductal adenocarcinoma. The J gene is TRBJ2-3, the V gene TRBV7-9; TRBD1 matches at 8 bases. Sequenced sample: pancreatic tumor tissue. The CDR3 region is CASSPRQGPDTQYF. The CDR3 coding sequence is TGTGCCAGCAGTCCTCGACAGGGGCCCGATACGCAGTATTTT.